What follows is one T cell receptor beta chain and its context. Its specificity is not known. Assay: immunoSEQ multiplex PCR; the TCRdb copy retains only in-frame clones and omits some. The sample shows 2 million to 2.5 million clones, roughly 95% of them seen only once. The sample originates from a study of shared clonotypes between healthy human individuals. Broader study findings: Compared with memory subsets, naive subsets generally had larger estimated richness.

This CDR3 region has 16 residues. V lost 5 bases and J lost 3; bases outside the gene matches: 5. The germline gives CDR1 SGHNT, CDR2 YENEEA. All participating donors were Caucasian adults from Nashville, Tennessee. The TCR comes from a man younger than 35 in good health. The gene calls are TRBV11-3 and TRBJ2-2; TRBD2 aligns across 11 bases. Sequencing input: naive CD4+ T cells sorted from blood. Subset meaning: CD45RA+ positively selected. DNA for the CDR3: TGTGCCAGCAGCCCGGGACTAGCGGTAGACACCGGGGAGCTGTTTTTT. It yields the protein CASSPGLAVDTGELFF.